This T cell receptor beta chain was recovered during a study of T-cell reconstitution after alpha-beta-depleted transplantation in children. Notes on the study in general: Newly made T cells mostly supplied T-cell counts and diversity one year after transplant. Alpha-beta T cells about two months after transplant reportedly derived from several hundred expanded graft clones. Some patients' high day-60 TCRbeta diversity was traced to surviving recipient T cells and thymic progenitors.

During its preparation, the TCRbeta library received unique molecular identifiers. TCRdb called the PCR reads again in MiXCR, with one record for every CDR3 protein. Among fewer than 750,000 distinct CDR3 sequences, about 23% were seen once, and the ten largest hold 13% to 15%. On this clonotype: Its target is unknown.

Germline assignment: CDR1 SNHLY and CDR2 FYNNEI. The V gene lost 4 bases and the J gene lost 4 bases, with 7 bases spanning the gap. This CDR3 spans 12 amino acids. This chain uses TRBV2 with TRBJ2-5; D unresolved. The source of this sequence is a boy younger than two who had a stem cell transplant for acute myeloid leukemia, so the T cells may come from the graft donor. The specimen comprised PBMCs, mostly from graft donor cells, sampled 360 days after TCRalphabeta/CD19-depleted stem cell transplant. CDR3 nucleotides: TGTGCCAGCAGTGCCGGCACAGAGACCCAGTACTTC. Residues: CASSAGTETQYF. Supplemented by reference TRBV2 and TRBJ2-5, the full variable domain reads EPEVTQTPSHQVTQMGQEVILRCVPISNHLYFYWYRQILGQKVEFLVSFYNNEISEKSEIFDDQFSVERPDGSNFTLKIRSTKLEDSAMYFCASSAGTETQYFGPGTRLLVL.